Presented here are 27 T cell receptor beta chains from one specimen sequenced in a study of T cells in Graves' hyperthyroidism and ophthalmopathy. RNA transcripts served as the template for amplifying TCR beta CDR3 regions. HTBI primers were used for first-round RT-PCR of the TCR CDR3. A single record per CDR3 protein comes from TCRdb applying MiXCR to the multiplex PCR reads. Counted here are under 350,000 distinct CDR3 sequences, approximately 14% occurring once; the ten biggest clones make up approximately 35%. What was sequenced was blood. These receptors were obtained from a woman aged 40-49 years with Graves' ophthalmopathy.

The sample holds many counts of this clonotype. The J gene is TRBJ2-3, the V gene TRBV7-9; perhaps D is TRBD1 or TRBD2 (5 bases each). Trimming left V 5 bases short and J 0 bases short, with 15 bases between. The germline CDR1 and CDR2 sequences are SEHNR and FQNEAQ (reference sequence). CDR3 length: 16 amino acids. The CDR3 region is CASSGLGRTSTDTQYF. CDR3 bases: TGTGCCAGCAGCGGCCTGGGACGGACTAGCACAGATACGCAGTATTTT. The whole variable domain, remainder taken from reference TRBV7-9 and TRBJ2-3, is DTGVSQNPRHKITKRGQNVTFRCDPISEHNRLYWYRQTLGQGPEFLTYFQNEAQLEKSRLLSDRFSAERPKGSFSTLEIQRTEQGDSAMYLCASSGLGRTSTDTQYFGPGTRLTVL.

The gene calls are TRBV4-1 and TRBJ1-1, with D uncertain. V gave up 1 base and J gave up 0 bases, with 9 bases separating them. This CDR3 is 15 amino acids long. CDR1 and CDR2 (germline): MGHRA, YSYEKL. CDR3 DNA: TGCGCCAGCAGCCAAGTAGAGATAATGAACACTGAAGCTTTCTTT. This gives the protein CASSQVEIMNTEAFF.

The table lists this clonotype with a few counts. J is TRBJ2-2 and V is TRBV12-3 or TRBV12-4, with 7 bases that match TRBD2. V lost 6 bases, J lost 6 bases, and 7 bases stayed unmatched. The CDR3 has 14 amino acids. CDR3 loop: CASRPGLPAGELFF. The CDR3 coding sequence is TGTGCCAGCAGACCGGGACTACCGGCCGGGGAGCTGTTTTTT.

This clonotype was found a few times. The chain carries TRBV12-3 or TRBV12-4 and TRBJ1-3; possibly TRBD1 for D (6 bases). V was clipped by 1 base and J by 3 bases, with 10 bases between them. The CDR3 covers 15 residues. The CDR3 nucleotides read TGTGCCAGCAGTTTAGACAGGGTTATTGGAAACACCATATATTTT. Translation: CASSLDRVIGNTIYF.

This clonotype was found a few times. A much larger clone is a single base away; this may be a read error. Lacking the conserved final phenylalanine or tryptophan, this CDR3 likely reflects a read error. J is TRBJ2-5 and V is TRBV7-2, with unresolved D. CDR3 length: 14 amino acids. Per the germline V gene, CDR1 is SGHTA and CDR2 is FQGNSA. Trimming removed 6 bases from V and 5 bases from J, with 16 bases in between. CDR3 sequence reads: CASSFPYQPETQYL. The CDR3 nucleotides are TGTGCCAGCAGTTTCCCATACCAGCCGGAGACCCAGTACCTC.

In its sample, this clonotype was seen many times. The chain combines TRBV11-2 with TRBJ1-4; a possible D gene is TRBD1 (5 bases). The CDR3 runs 18 residues. V lost 5 bases and J 0 bases, leaving 19 bases between the germline ends. Per germline, CDR1 SGHAT and CDR2 FQNNGV. For the CDR3, the DNA is TGTGCCAGCAGCCCTGCCTTTTTTCGGGGGGCAACTAATGAAAAACTGTTTTTT. It specifies CASSPAFFRGATNEKLFF.

The sample holds a few counts of this clonotype. The chain links TRBV20-1 to TRBJ1-3, with no clear D. The CDR3 totals 16 residues. Germline V gene data show CDR1 as DFQATT and CDR2 as SNEGSKA (reference sequence). Trimming shortened V by 0 bases and J by 0 bases, and 12 bases separated the two germline ends. The CDR3 DNA reads TGCAGTGCTAGAGATACGAGGGTGCCCTCTGGAAACACCATATATTTT. The encoded protein is CSARDTRVPSGNTIYF.

The V gene is TRBV3-1, the J gene TRBJ2-7, with 8 bases matching TRBD1. Per germline, CDR1 LGHDT and CDR2 YNNKEL (reference sequence). The CDR3 sequence is 15 residues long. The V and J ends lost 4 bases and 5 bases, in that order; junction bases with no gene match: 10. The CDR3 coding sequence is TGTGCCAGCAGCCGGAGGCAACAGGGGGGCCACGAGCAGTACTTC. Translated: CASSRRQQGGHEQYF.

This clonotype occurred many times. This chain connects TRBV11-2 to TRBJ1-1; D is perhaps TRBD1 (6 bases). The length of the CDR3 is 15 residues. Germline V gene sequence: CDR1 SGHAT, CDR2 FQNNGV. The V gene lost 5 bases and the J gene lost 5 bases, with 18 bases spanning the gap. This CDR3 is CASSQEARGWTEAFF. The CDR3 DNA follows: TGTGCCAGCAGCCAAGAGGCCAGGGGATGGACTGAAGCTTTCTTT.

This clonotype was counted at least ten times. The chain recombines TRBV6-6 with TRBJ1-6; D is unresolved. Germline V gene sequence: CDR1 MNHNY, CDR2 SVGAGI (reference sequence). Trimming took off 0 bases at V and 8 bases at J, with 2 bases between the two ends. This CDR3 has 12 residues. CDR3 residues: CASSYSDSPLHF. The DNA for the CDR3 is TGTGCCAGCAGTTACTCGGATTCACCCCTCCACTTT.

This clonotype was counted only a few times. The chain carries TRBV6-1 and TRBJ1-6; TRBD1 aligns across 9 bases. CDR1 and CDR2 from the germline V gene are MNHNS and SASEGT. Trimming at V came to 3 bases and at J to 9 bases, leaving 3 bases not matched to a gene. The CDR3 extends over 14 amino acids. CDR3 DNA sequence: TGTGCCAGCAGTGACGGGACAGGGATTTCACCCCTCCACTTT. Its protein product is CASSDGTGISPLHF.

This clonotype was seen at least ten times. This chain connects TRBV6-4 to TRBJ1-5, with D perhaps matching TRBD1 (6 bases). V lost 6 bases to trimming and J lost 4 bases, with 13 bases between them. CDR3 length equals 14 residues. Germline loops: CDR1 MRHNA, CDR2 SNTAGT. The CDR3: CASRTGTSNQPQHF. CDR3 bases: TGTGCCAGCAGAACCGGGACAAGTAATCAGCCCCAGCATTTT.

There are a few counts of this clonotype. The chain employs TRBV5-4 and TRBJ1-1; D remains unclear. CDR3 size: 15 residues. V was shortened by 0 bases and J by 5 bases, with 14 bases between the two germline ends. The germline V gene encodes CDR1 SGHNT and CDR2 YYREEE (reference sequence). The CDR3 region has the DNA TGTGCCAGCAGCTTGGCGGGCAGAATAAGGACTGAAGCTTTCTTT. Amino acids: CASSLAGRIRTEAFF.

Ten or more counts support this clonotype. The rearrangement uses TRBV6-7 and TRBJ2-7; a weak D match, TRBD2 (5 bases). TRBV6-7 is an ORF; its function is uncertain. V was pared by 2 bases and J by 0 bases, with 17 bases between. The CDR3 extends over 17 amino acids. In DNA form, the CDR3 reads TGTGCCAGCAGTTACCTATCATTAGGAGGTCCCTCCTACGAGCAGTACTTC. Encoded protein: CASSYLSLGGPSYEQYF.

This clonotype was detected a few times. The rearrangement uses TRBV7-9 and TRBJ1-1; TRBD1 agrees at 9 bases. The CDR3 consists of 14 residues. The germline V gene encodes CDR1 SEHNR and CDR2 FQNEAQ (reference sequence). Losses at the gene ends were 5 bases for V and 4 bases for J; bases not matched to a gene: 5. The CDR3 loop is CASSGETGGTEAFF. The CDR3 nucleotides are TGTGCCAGCAGCGGCGAGACAGGGGGCACTGAAGCTTTCTTT.

This chain joins TRBV10-1 and TRBJ2-1, with D uncertain. The germline V gene has CDR1 WNHNN and CDR2 SYGVQD (reference sequence). The CDR3 is 11 amino acids. Trimming took 3 bases from V and 7 from J, leaving 4 bases between them. This chain's CDR3 is CASSDRNEQFF. The CDR3 nucleotides are TGCGCCAGCAGTGATAGGAATGAGCAGTTCTTC.

This clonotype has just a few counts. The V call is TRBV5-4, the J call TRBJ2-1; TRBD1 matches 9 bases. This CDR3 has 15 amino acids. After removal of 0 bases from V and 8 bases from J, the junction contained 6 bases not matched to a gene. Germline V lookup: CDR1 SGHNT, CDR2 YYREEE (reference sequence). The chain's CDR3 is CASSLGDREGYEQFF. CDR3 coding DNA: TGTGCCAGCAGCTTGGGGGACAGGGAGGGATATGAGCAGTTCTTC.

This clonotype was detected many times. The chain uses TRBV2 and TRBJ2-2, with TRBD2 identical over 10 bases. V lost 7 bases and J lost 5; bases outside the gene matches: 7. CDR1 SNHLY and CDR2 FYNNEI come from the germline V gene. The CDR3 has 15 amino acids. The CDR3: CASTSGSWWTGELFF. Written as DNA, the CDR3 is TGTGCCAGCACTAGCGGGAGTTGGTGGACCGGGGAGCTGTTTTTT.

The V call is TRBV29-1, the J call TRBJ2-7; D not resolved. The germline gives CDR1 SQVTM, CDR2 ANQGSEA. The CDR3 has 11 amino acids. V was trimmed by 7 bases and J by 3 bases, leaving 10 bases between them. CDR3 in amino acids: CSAWIGYEQYF. In DNA form, the CDR3 reads TGCAGCGCATGGATAGGCTACGAGCAGTACTTC.

This clonotype was counted ten times or more. The chain employs TRBV15 and TRBJ1-5; 11 nucleotides match TRBD1. The CDR3 has 18 residues. Unmatched junction bases numbered 9, after V lost 0 bases and J lost 5 bases. Germline values: CDR1 LNHNV, CDR2 YYDKDF (reference sequence). CDR3: CATSRDTRTGGLYQPQHF. The CDR3 nucleotides are TGTGCCACCAGCAGAGACACAAGGACAGGGGGCCTTTATCAGCCCCAGCATTTT.

The genes are TRBV13 and TRBJ2-7; TRBD1 matches at 7 bases. The V gene end was trimmed by 4 bases and the J gene end by 2 bases; junction bases not matched to a gene: 8. CDR3 length: 15 residues. Germline V gene sequence: CDR1 PRHDT, CDR2 FYEKMQ (reference sequence). The DNA of the CDR3 is TGTGCCAGCAGCTACATACAGGGGACGCCCTACGAGCAGTACTTC. This sequence encodes CASSYIQGTPYEQYF.

V gene TRBV6-1 combines with J gene TRBJ2-1; D not resolved. This CDR3 has 16 amino acids. Trimming took off 3 bases at V and 3 bases at J, with 15 bases between the two ends. Germline-derived CDR1 and CDR2 are MNHNS and SASEGT. The CDR3 is CASSEMGKPNYNEQFF. The CDR3 nucleotides read TGTGCCAGCAGTGAGATGGGAAAGCCAAACTACAATGAGCAGTTCTTC.

This clonotype was counted only a few times. The rearrangement joins TRBV24-1 to TRBJ2-1, with 9 bases aligning to TRBD1. The CDR3 spans 16 residues. Germline V gene sequence: CDR1 KGHDR, CDR2 SFDVKD. Trimming removed 3 bases from V and 9 bases from J; junction bases left unmatched: 11. The CDR3 DNA sequence: TGTGCCACCAGTGATCCTACACAGGGGGCGCAGAGTGAGCAGTTCTTC. This translates into CATSDPTQGAQSEQFF.

This clonotype was counted at least ten times. The gene calls are TRBV15 and TRBJ2-1; D gene uncertain. The CDR3 spans 12 residues. Trimming took off 0 bases at V and 9 bases at J, with 6 bases between the two ends. CDR1 is LNHNV and CDR2 is YYDKDF in the germline V gene (reference sequence). The CDR3 region is CATSRDGVEQFF. The CDR3 nucleotides are TGTGCCACCAGCAGAGATGGGGTTGAGCAGTTCTTC.

The chain has TRBV19 and TRBJ1-5; no clear D. CDR1 LNHDA and CDR2 SQIVND come from the germline V gene (reference sequence). Trimming left V 0 bases short and J 0 bases short, with 12 bases between. This CDR3 is 17 amino acids long. This CDR3 is CASSIDLYSYSNQPQHF. CDR3 coding DNA: TGTGCCAGTAGTATAGATCTATACAGTTATAGCAATCAGCCCCAGCATTTT.

This clonotype was recorded at least ten times. The chain employs TRBV28 and TRBJ2-1, with TRBD2 as a possible D gene (7 bases). The CDR3 runs 14 residues. CDR1 is MDHEN and CDR2 is SYDVKM in the germline V gene. The germline V and J ends were trimmed by 3 bases and 4 bases, with 10 bases remaining between them. CDR3 amino acids: CASSLGGQYNEQFF. The CDR3 DNA reads TGTGCCAGCAGTTTGGGGGGGCAATACAATGAGCAGTTCTTC.

Many counts were recorded for this clonotype. The chain couples TRBV2 to TRBJ2-7; D may match TRBD1 or TRBD2 (7 bases each). CDR3 length equals 16 residues. Per germline, CDR1 SNHLY and CDR2 FYNNEI. Trimming cost V 6 bases and J 6 bases, with 24 bases left between them. The CDR3 loop reads CASRSGRGGFGSEQYF. The DNA of the CDR3 is TGTGCCAGCAGATCCGGCAGGGGGGGCTTTGGCTCCGAGCAGTACTTC.